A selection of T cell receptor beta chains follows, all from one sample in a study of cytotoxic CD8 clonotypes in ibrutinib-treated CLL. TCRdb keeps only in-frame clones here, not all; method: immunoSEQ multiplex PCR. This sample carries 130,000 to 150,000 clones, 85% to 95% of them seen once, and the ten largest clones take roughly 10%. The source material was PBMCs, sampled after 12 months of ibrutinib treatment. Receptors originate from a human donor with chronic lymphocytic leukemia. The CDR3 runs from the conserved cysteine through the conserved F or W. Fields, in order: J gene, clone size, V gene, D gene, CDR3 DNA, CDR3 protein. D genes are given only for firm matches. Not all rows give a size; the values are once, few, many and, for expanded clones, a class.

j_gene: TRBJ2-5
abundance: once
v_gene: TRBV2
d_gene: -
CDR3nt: TGTGCCACCAAATCGGGGACCCAGTACTTC
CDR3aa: CATKSGTQYF

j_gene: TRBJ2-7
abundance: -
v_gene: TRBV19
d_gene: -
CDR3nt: TGTGCCAGTAGTATAGATCATGGGGGAGTGCCCTACGAGCAGTACTTC
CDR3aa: CASSIDHGGVPYEQYF

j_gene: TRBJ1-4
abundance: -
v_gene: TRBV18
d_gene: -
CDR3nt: TGTGCCAGCTCACCAGACCAACAGGGTTCTAATGAAAAACTGTTTTTT
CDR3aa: CASSPDQQGSNEKLFF

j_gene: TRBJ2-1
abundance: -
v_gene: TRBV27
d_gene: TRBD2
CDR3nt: TGTGCCAGCAGTTCCCGGGGACTAGCGCACTCCTACAATGAGCAGTTCTTC
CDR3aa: CASSSRGLAHSYNEQFF

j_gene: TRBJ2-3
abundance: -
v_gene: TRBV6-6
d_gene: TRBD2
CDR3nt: TGTGCCAGCAGTCCGGGGCGCGGGAGGGCCACAGATACGCAGTATTTT
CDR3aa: CASSPGRGRATDTQYF

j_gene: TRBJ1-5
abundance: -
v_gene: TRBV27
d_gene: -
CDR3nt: TGTGCCAGCAGTTTATCCTCCGAGGATCAGCCCCAGCATTTT
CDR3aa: CASSLSSEDQPQHF

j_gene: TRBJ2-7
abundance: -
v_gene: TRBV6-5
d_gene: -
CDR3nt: TGTGCCAGCAGTTCGAACTACGAGCAGTACTTC
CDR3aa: CASSSNYEQYF

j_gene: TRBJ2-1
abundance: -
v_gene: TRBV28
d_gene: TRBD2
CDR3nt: TGTGCACTAGCGGGAGGGAGTGAGCAGTTCTTC
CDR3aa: CALAGGSEQFF

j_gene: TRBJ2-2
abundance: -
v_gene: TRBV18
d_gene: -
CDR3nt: TGTGCCAGCTCACCGGTGACAACCACCGGGGAGCTGTTTTTT
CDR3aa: CASSPVTTTGELFF

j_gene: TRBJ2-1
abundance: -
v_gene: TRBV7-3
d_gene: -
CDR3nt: TGTGCCAGCAGCTTAGAGGGACCCCCCCGACACAATGAGCAGTTCTTC
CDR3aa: CASSLEGPPRHNEQFF

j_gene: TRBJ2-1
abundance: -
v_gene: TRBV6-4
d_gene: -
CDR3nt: TGTGCCAGCAGTGACGGATACAATGAGCAGTTCTTC
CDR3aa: CASSDGYNEQFF

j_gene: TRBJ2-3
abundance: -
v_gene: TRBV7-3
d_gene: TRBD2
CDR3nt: TGTGCCAGCAGCCTGACTAGCGGGACAGATACGCAGTATTTT
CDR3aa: CASSLTSGTDTQYF

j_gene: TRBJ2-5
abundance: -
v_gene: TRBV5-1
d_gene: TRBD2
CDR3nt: TGCGCCAGCAGCCCACTAGCGGGAGGACCCGGGGCCCAGTACTTC
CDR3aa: CASSPLAGGPGAQYF

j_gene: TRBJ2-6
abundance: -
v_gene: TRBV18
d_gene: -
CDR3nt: TGTGCCAGCTCACGTGGGTACCCCAACGTCCTGACTTTC
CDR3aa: CASSRGYPNVLTF

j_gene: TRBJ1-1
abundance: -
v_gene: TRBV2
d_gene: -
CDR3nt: TGTGCCAGCAGTGACCAGGACAGTAACACTGAAGCTTTCTTT
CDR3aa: CASSDQDSNTEAFF

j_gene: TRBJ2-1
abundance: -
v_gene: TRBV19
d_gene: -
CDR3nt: TGTGCCAGTAGTTCAGGGAACTACAATGAGCAGTTCTTC
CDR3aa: CASSSGNYNEQFF

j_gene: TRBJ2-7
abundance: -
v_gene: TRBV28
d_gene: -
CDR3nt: TGTGCCAGCAGCCACTCGAGTGGGACAAGACTAGCAAGATACGAGCAGTACTTC
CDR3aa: CASSHSSGTRLARYEQYF

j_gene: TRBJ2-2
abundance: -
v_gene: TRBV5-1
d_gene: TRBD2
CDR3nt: TGCGCCAGCAGCGGGACTAGCGGGGCTTACACCGGGGAGCTGTTTTTT
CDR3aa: CASSGTSGAYTGELFF

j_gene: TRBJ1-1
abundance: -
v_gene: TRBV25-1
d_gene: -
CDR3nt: TGTGCCAGCAGTGAGAGGACAGCCACTGAAGCTTTCTTT
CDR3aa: CASSERTATEAFF

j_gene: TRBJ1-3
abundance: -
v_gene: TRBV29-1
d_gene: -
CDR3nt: TGCAGCGTTGATTGGGACGAAGGAGGAAACACCATATATTTT
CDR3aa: CSVDWDEGGNTIYF

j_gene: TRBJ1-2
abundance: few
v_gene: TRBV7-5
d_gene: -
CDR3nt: TGTGCCAGAAGCCGGGCCCGCTATGGCTACACCTTC
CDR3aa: CARSRARYGYTF

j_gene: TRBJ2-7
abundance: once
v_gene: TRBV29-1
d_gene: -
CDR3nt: TGCAGCGTTGAGATGAGCGACTACGAGCAGTACTTC
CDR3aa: CSVEMSDYEQYF

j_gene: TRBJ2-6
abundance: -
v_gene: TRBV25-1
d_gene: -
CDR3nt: TGTGCCAGCAGTGTACAAAGTTCTGGGGCCAACGTCCTGACTTTC
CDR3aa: CASSVQSSGANVLTF

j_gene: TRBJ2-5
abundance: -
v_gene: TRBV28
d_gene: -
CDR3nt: TGTGCCAGCTCTCCGCCCCGGGGGCAAAAAGAGATCCAGTACTTC
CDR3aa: CASSPPRGQKEIQYF

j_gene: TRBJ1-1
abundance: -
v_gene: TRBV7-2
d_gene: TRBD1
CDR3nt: TGTGCCAGCAGGCGACAGGGAACTGAAGCTTTCTTT
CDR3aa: CASRRQGTEAFF

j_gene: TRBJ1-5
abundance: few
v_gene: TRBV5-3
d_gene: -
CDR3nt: TGTGCCAGAAGCTCCAGGGGTCAGAGCAATCAGCCCCAGCATTTT
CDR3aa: CARSSRGQSNQPQHF

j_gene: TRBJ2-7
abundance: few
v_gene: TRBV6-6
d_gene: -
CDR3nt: TGTGCCAGCAGTAGGGTGGTAATGGGATCTAAGAAGTACTTC
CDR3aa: CASSRVVMGSKKYF

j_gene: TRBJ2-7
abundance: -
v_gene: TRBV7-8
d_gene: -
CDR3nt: TGTGCCAGCAGCTTAGTAGGGGGATCCTCCTACGAGCAGTACTTC
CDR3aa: CASSLVGGSSYEQYF

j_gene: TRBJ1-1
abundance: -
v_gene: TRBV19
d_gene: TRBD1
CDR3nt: TGTGCCAGTAGTATCACCGGGACAGGGCGCACTGAAGCTTTCTTT
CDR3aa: CASSITGTGRTEAFF

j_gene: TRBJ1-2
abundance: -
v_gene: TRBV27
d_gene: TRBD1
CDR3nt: TGTGCCAGCAGTTTATATACAGGGGGCGACTATGGCTACACCTTC
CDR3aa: CASSLYTGGDYGYTF

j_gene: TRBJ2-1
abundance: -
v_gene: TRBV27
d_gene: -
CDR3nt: TGTGCCAGCAGAACCGGACTGCCGAGAACATCCTACAATGAGCAGTTCTTC
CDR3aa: CASRTGLPRTSYNEQFF

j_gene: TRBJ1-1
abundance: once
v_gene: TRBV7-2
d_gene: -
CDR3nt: TGTGCCAGCAGCTTACAGGGTGACACTGAAGCTTTCTTT
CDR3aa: CASSLQGDTEAFF

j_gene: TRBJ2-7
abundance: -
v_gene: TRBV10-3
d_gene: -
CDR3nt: TGTGCCATCAGTGAGTCGATAAAAGCGTCGAAGCAGTACTTC
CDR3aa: CAISESIKASKQYF

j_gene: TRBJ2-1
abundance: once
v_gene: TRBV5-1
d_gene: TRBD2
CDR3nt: TGCGCCAGCAGCTCCGGGACTAGCGGTAGGTTTGGTACAAATGAGCAGTTCTTC
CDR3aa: CASSSGTSGRFGTNEQFF

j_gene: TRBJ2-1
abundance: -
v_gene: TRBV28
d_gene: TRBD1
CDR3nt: TGTGCCACTTTGGGACAGACTGACAATGAGCAGTTCTTC
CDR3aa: CATLGQTDNEQFF

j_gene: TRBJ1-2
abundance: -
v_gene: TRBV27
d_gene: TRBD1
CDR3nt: TGTGCCAGCAGTCCCGACAGGGATTGGCGCGGCTACACCTTC
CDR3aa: CASSPDRDWRGYTF

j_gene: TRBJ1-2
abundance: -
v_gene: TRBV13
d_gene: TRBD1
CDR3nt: TGTGCCAGCAGCCTCCAGGGGGATCTTCGGAGCTACACCTTC
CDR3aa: CASSLQGDLRSYTF

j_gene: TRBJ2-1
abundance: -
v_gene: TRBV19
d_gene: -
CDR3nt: TGTGCCAGTAGTGTCGGACTGCAGAGTAAGTTCTTC
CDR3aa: CASSVGLQSKFF

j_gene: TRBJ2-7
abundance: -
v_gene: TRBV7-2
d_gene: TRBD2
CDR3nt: TGTGCCAGCAGCCCCGGGGAGGGAATGGGGGAGCAGTACTTC
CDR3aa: CASSPGEGMGEQYF

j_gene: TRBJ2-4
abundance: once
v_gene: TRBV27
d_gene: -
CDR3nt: TGTGCCAGCCGGGGCTCTAATAACATTCAGTACTTC
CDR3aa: CASRGSNNIQYF

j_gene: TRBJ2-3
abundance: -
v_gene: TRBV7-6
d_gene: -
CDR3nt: TGTGCCAGCAGCTCCCGAGGGGGGCGAGCAGATACGCAGTATTTT
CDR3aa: CASSSRGGRADTQYF

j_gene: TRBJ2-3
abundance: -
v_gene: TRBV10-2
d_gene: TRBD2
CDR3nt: TGCGCCAGCAAAATAGCTAGCGGGAGAAGCACAGATACGCAGTATTTT
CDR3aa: CASKIASGRSTDTQYF

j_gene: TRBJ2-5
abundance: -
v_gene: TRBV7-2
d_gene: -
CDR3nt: TGTGCCAGCAGCCTGTCGTTTGCGGGGGAGACCCAGTACTTC
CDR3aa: CASSLSFAGETQYF

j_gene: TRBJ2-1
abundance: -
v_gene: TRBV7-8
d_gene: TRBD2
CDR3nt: TGTGCCAGCAGCTTTGTAGCGGGAGGACTCTACAATGAGCAGTTCTTC
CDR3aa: CASSFVAGGLYNEQFF

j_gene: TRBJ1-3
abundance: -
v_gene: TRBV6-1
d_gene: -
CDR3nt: TGTGCCAGCGCACCCGCGGGCTCTGGAAACACCATATATTTT
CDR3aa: CASAPAGSGNTIYF

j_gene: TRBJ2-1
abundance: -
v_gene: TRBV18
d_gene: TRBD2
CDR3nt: TGTGCCAGCTCACCAATAGGACTAGCGGGAGGGAATACATCCTACAATGAGCAGTTCTTC
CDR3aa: CASSPIGLAGGNTSYNEQFF

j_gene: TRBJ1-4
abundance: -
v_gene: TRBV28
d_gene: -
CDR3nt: TGTGCCAGCAGCCCTACACCGAATGAAAAACTGTTTTTT
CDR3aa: CASSPTPNEKLFF

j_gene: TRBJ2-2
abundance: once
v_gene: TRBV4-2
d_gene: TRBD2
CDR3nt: TGTGCCAGCAGTCACGGGACTAGCGGGACCGGGGAGCTGTTTTTT
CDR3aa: CASSHGTSGTGELFF

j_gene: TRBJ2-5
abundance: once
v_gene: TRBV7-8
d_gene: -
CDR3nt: TGTGCCAGCAGCTTCTCGAGGACTACACTCCAAGAGACCCAGTACTTC
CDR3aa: CASSFSRTTLQETQYF

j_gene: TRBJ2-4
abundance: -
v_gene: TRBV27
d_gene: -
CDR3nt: TGTGCCAGCGGGGAGATCGGGGGATTGGGCAAAAACATTCAGTACTTC
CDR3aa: CASGEIGGLGKNIQYF

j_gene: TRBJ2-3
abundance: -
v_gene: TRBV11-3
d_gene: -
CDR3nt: TGTGCCAGCAGTTCCCGGGGGCCTGGCACAGATACGCAGTATTTT
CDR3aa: CASSSRGPGTDTQYF

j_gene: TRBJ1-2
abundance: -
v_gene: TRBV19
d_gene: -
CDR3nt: TGTGCCAGTAGTATCCCGATGGGGGGGGTTAATGGCTACACCTTC
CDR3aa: CASSIPMGGVNGYTF

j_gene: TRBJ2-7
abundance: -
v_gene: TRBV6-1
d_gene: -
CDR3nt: TGTGCCAGCAGTGAGAGACAGTCCTACGAGCAGTACTTC
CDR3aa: CASSERQSYEQYF

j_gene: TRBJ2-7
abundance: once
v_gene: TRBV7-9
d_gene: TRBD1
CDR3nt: TGTGCCAGCAGCCTAGACAGGGTCTCCTACGAGCAGTACTTC
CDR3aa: CASSLDRVSYEQYF

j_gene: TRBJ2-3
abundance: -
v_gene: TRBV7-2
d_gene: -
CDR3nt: TGTGCCAGCAGCTTAAGGACGGGGCCTAGCACAGATACGCAGTATTTT
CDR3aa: CASSLRTGPSTDTQYF